The table lists the clone carrying this T cell receptor (beta chain) with a few counts. The antigen is unknown. Assembly of TCR beta libraries relied on iRepertoire HTBI primers together with Arm-PCR of CDR3 regions. TCRdb passed the multiplex PCR reads through MiXCR, listing each CDR3 protein once. The sample contains about 560,000 distinct CDR3 sequences, roughly 15% of which appear only once. CDR1 is LNHDA, CDR2 SQIVND, per germline (reference sequence). V lost 5 bases to trimming and J lost 4 bases, with 12 bases between them. The CDR3 is 13 residues long. The sample comes from a study of regulatory T cells in long-lasting Graves disease. The sample's time point: newly diagnosed GD, antithyroid drugs for less than 3 months. Extracted PBMC RNA gave rise to the TCR library. The study's findings and limits: New patients shared fewer public clonotypes (approximately 970) than persistent patients did (roughly 2,600).

This sample was also put to use in a study of T cells in Graves' hyperthyroidism and ophthalmopathy.

The starting material was peripheral blood mononuclear cells (PBMCs), obtained at new diagnosis, from a patient treated with antithyroid drugs. The clonotype was recovered from a man aged 18 to 29 with Graves disease. The chain carries TRBV19 and TRBJ2-7; D call uncertain. DNA of the CDR3: TGTGCCAGTAGTGCCGGTTCCCCTTACGAGCAGTACTTC. Translating it yields CASSAGSPYEQYF.